One and the same sample provided the 32 T cell receptor beta chains below, sequenced in a study of cytomegalovirus exposure and HLA in healthy donors. The PCR made use of 60 Vbeta and 13 Jbeta primers. Clones were read by immunoSEQ multiplex PCR, and TCRdb kept only the in-frame ones, dropping some. The sample has about 160,000 clones; approximately 80% are singletons. Sequencing used PBMCs. The receptors were sampled from a male donor in good health and CMV-seropositive.

The rearrangement joins TRBV7-8 to TRBJ2-3, with TRBD2 matching 8 bases. Germline CDR1 reads SGHVS; CDR2 reads FQNEAQ. The CDR3 has 16 amino acids. V lost 1 base to trimming and J lost 7 bases; unmatched junction nucleotides: 10. DNA for the CDR3: TGTGCCAGCAGCTTAGGGATCCAGCGGGAGACAAATACGCAGTATTTT. Protein: CASSLGIQRETNTQYF. Based on the CDR3 plus reference TRBV7-8 and TRBJ2-3, the full variable domain is GAGVSQSPRYKVAKRGQDVALRCDPISGHVSLFWYQQALGQGPEFLTYFQNEAQLDKSGLPSDRFFAERPEGSVSTLKIQRTQQEDSAVYLCASSLGIQRETNTQYFGPGTRLTVL.

This clone was seen a handful of times. The chain joins TRBV18 to TRBJ2-7; 10 bases are shared with TRBD1. CDR3 length: 15 residues. The J segment lost 5 bases and the V segment lost 8 bases, leaving 12 bases of the junction unmatched. Germline loops: CDR1 KGHSH, CDR2 LQKENI. CDR3 nucleotides: TGTGCCAGCCTGCCAGGAGGGGGACAGGGGAACGAGCAGTACTTC. Translating it yields CASLPGGGQGNEQYF.

V gene TRBV9 combines with J gene TRBJ1-2, with D perhaps matching TRBD1 (5 bases). In germline, CDR1 is SGDLS, CDR2 YYNGEE. CDR3 length: 16 residues. V lost 2 bases, J lost 4 bases, and 18 bases lay in between. The CDR3 DNA follows: TGTGCCAGCAGCGTCTGGCCTTCGGACATCGCCTATGGCTACACCTTC. This encodes CASSVWPSDIAYGYTF.

CDR3 residues: CASSPGTGENNEQFF. The CDR3 DNA is TGTGCCAGCAGCCCCGGGACAGGGGAGAACAATGAGCAGTTCTTC. The chain combines TRBV7-9 with TRBJ2-1; the match to TRBD1 covers 10 bases. This CDR3 is built from 15 residues. CDR1 is SEHNR, CDR2 FQNEAQ, per germline (reference sequence). Losses at the gene ends were 5 bases for V and 5 bases for J; bases not matched to a gene: 6.

V and J are TRBV4-1 and TRBJ2-7; 7 bases are a match to TRBD2. CDR1 and CDR2 from the germline V gene are MGHRA and YSYEKL. The V and J ends lost 4 bases and 5 bases, in that order; junction bases with no gene match: 11. The CDR3 consists of 15 residues. For the CDR3, the DNA is TGCGCCAGCAGCCCCCGCTGGGAGGGCAGGGACGAGCAGTACTTC. Protein product: CASSPRWEGRDEQYF.

The J gene is TRBJ1-5, the V gene TRBV27, with a weak D call TRBD1 (6 bases). Germline V gene sequence: CDR1 MNHEY, CDR2 SMNVEV (reference sequence). The CDR3 has 14 amino acids. V was pared by 3 bases and J by 7 bases, with 13 bases between. The CDR3 is CASSFTGRQQPQHF. The CDR3 DNA follows: TGTGCCAGCAGTTTTACAGGGAGACAACAGCCCCAGCATTTT.

The chain employs TRBV6-6 and TRBJ2-3; 13 bases map to TRBD2. The CDR3 is 13 amino acids. J gave up 4 bases and V 8 bases, and 0 bases lay outside the gene matches. Per the germline V gene, CDR1 is MNHNY and CDR2 is SVGAGI (reference sequence). The CDR3 is CASGTSGADTQYF. CDR3 DNA: TGTGCCAGCGGGACTAGCGGGGCAGATACGCAGTATTTT.

This chain uses TRBV7-6 with TRBJ2-3; perhaps TRBD1 as D (5 bases). This CDR3 is 14 amino acids long. The germline V gene encodes CDR1 SGHVS and CDR2 FNYEAQ. Trimming removed 10 bases from V and 0 bases from J, with 14 bases in between. The CDR3 sequence is CATLTGPSTDTQYF. The CDR3 nucleotides are TGTGCCACCCTTACAGGTCCTAGCACAGATACGCAGTATTTT.

CDR3 region: CASSSGTGYQETQYF. The CDR3 nucleotides are TGTGCCAGCAGCTCCGGGACAGGGTACCAAGAGACCCAGTACTTC. The chain uses TRBV7-9 and TRBJ2-5; 9 positions agree with TRBD1. There are 15 residues in the CDR3. The germline gives CDR1 SEHNR, CDR2 FQNEAQ (reference sequence). V was pared by 4 bases and J by 0 bases, with 3 bases of the junction left unmatched.

The V and J genes are TRBV30 and TRBJ1-2; TRBD1 is a possible D gene (6 bases). The V end lost 1 base, the J end lost 10 bases, and 13 bases lay between the germline ends. The CDR3 runs to 12 residues. CDR1 is GTSNPN, CDR2 SVGIG, per germline (reference sequence). In nucleotides, the CDR3 is TGTGCCTGGAGTGCGACAGGTGTAGACTACACCTTC. It specifies CAWSATGVDYTF.

This clone was detected only a few times. This chain connects TRBV11-2 to TRBJ2-5; TRBD1 agrees at 8 bases. The V gene's germline CDR1 is SGHAT and CDR2 FQNNGV. This CDR3 spans 16 amino acids. V lost 0 bases to trimming and J lost 4 bases; unmatched junction nucleotides: 7. The CDR3 region is CASSLDWDRRGETQYF. The CDR3 nucleotides read TGTGCCAGCAGCTTAGACTGGGACAGGCGGGGAGAGACCCAGTACTTC.

In this sample, this clone turned up a few times. V gene TRBV4-2 combines with J gene TRBJ1-1; no clear D gene. Germline CDR1 reads LGHNA; CDR2 reads YNFKEQ. CDR3 size: 12 residues. Trimming cost V 3 bases and J 8 bases, with 10 bases left between them. CDR3 protein: CASSHPAGEAFF. In DNA form, the CDR3 reads TGTGCCAGCAGCCACCCCGCGGGAGAAGCTTTCTTT.

In DNA, the CDR3 is TGTGCCAGCAGCCCGGGACTAGCGGGAGTGGAGACCCAGTACTTC. Translating gives CASSPGLAGVETQYF. The V and J genes are TRBV9 and TRBJ2-5, with TRBD2 matching over 14 bases. Unmatched junction bases numbered 4, after V lost 4 bases and J lost 5 bases. The CDR3 is 15 residues long. In germline, CDR1 is SGDLS, CDR2 YYNGEE.

The DNA for the CDR3 is TGTGCCAGCAGCGCCACAGGGGGCTGGGGCATGAACACTGAAGCTTTCTTT. Its protein product is CASSATGGWGMNTEAFF. The chain couples TRBV14 to TRBJ1-1; 9 positions agree with TRBD1. The V gene's germline CDR1 is SGHDN and CDR2 FVKESK. This CDR3 comprises 17 residues. V lost 5 bases to trimming and J lost 0 bases; unmatched junction nucleotides: 10.

In this sample, this clone turned up a few times. The genes are TRBV10-3 and TRBJ2-3; D remains unclear. The V gene's germline CDR1 is ENHRY and CDR2 SYGVKD. V was trimmed by 6 bases and J by 1 base, leaving 26 bases between them. The CDR3 covers 19 residues. The CDR3 bases are TGTGCCATCAGCGTCGACTTTAGTGTTTCTTTTTTTCGCACAGATACGCAGTATTTT. It specifies CAISVDFSVSFFRTDTQYF.

The chain is built from TRBV19 and TRBJ2-4; 11 bases map to TRBD2. Germline V gene data show CDR1 as LNHDA and CDR2 as SQIVND (reference sequence). This CDR3 region has 16 residues. V lost 4 bases and J lost 3; bases outside the gene matches: 5. CDR3 region: CASSTVAGGIKNIQYF. CDR3 DNA sequence: TGTGCCAGTAGTACAGTAGCGGGAGGGATCAAAAACATTCAGTACTTC.

The genes are TRBV19 and TRBJ2-5, with TRBD1 matching 9 bases. The CDR3 totals 15 residues. Germline V CDR1 and CDR2: LNHDA, SQIVND (reference sequence). The V and J ends lost 5 bases and 5 bases, in that order; junction bases with no gene match: 9. DNA of the CDR3: TGTGCCAGTAGTTCCAGACAGGGGGGTGGGGAGACCCAGTACTTC. The encoded protein is CASSSRQGGGETQYF.

This rearrangement joins TRBV30 to TRBJ1-2; D unresolved. In germline, CDR1 is GTSNPN, CDR2 SVGIG (reference sequence). V lost 1 base to trimming and J lost 6 bases, with 24 bases between them. The CDR3 consists of 17 residues. The CDR3 reads CAWSGGRGRMVQDGYTF. CDR3 in DNA: TGTGCCTGGAGTGGAGGGAGAGGTCGAATGGTCCAGGATGGCTACACCTTC. Full variable domain (remainder filled in from reference TRBV30 and TRBJ1-2): SQTIHQWPATLVQPVGSPLSLECTVEGTSNPNLYWYRQAAGRGLQLLFYSVGIGQISSEVPQNLSASRPQDRQFILSSKKLLLSDSGFYLCAWSGGRGRMVQDGYTFGSGTRLTVV.

The rearrangement joins TRBV2 to TRBJ1-1; D possibly corresponds to TRBD1 (5 bases). This CDR3 is 14 amino acids long. Trimming stripped 6 bases from V and 7 bases from J, with 18 bases between. Germline CDR1 SNHLY, CDR2 FYNNEI. The CDR3 nucleotides read TGTGCCAGCAGCCCTACCGGGAGGGGCGATGAAGCTTTCTTT. Protein product: CASSPTGRGDEAFF.

The chain has TRBV7-6 and TRBJ2-3, with TRBD2 identical over 10 bases. The ends lost 1 base at V and 2 bases at J; junction bases unmatched: 3. The CDR3 length is 16 residues. The V gene's germline CDR1 is SGHVS and CDR2 FNYEAQ. The CDR3 nucleotides read TGTGCCAGCAGCTTAGGGACTAGCGGATTCACAGATACGCAGTATTTT. Its protein is CASSLGTSGFTDTQYF.

This clone was recorded once. The rearrangement joins TRBV7-9 to TRBJ1-4, with D perhaps TRBD1 (6 bases). The germline V gene has CDR1 SEHNR and CDR2 FQNEAQ (reference sequence). This CDR3 is 13 amino acids long. The V end lost 1 base, the J end lost 8 bases, and 8 bases lay between the germline ends. In nucleotides, the CDR3 is TGTGCCAGCAGCTTAGGGGGGCGAGAAAAACTGTTTTTT. This encodes CASSLGGREKLFF.

J is TRBJ2-2 and V is TRBV5-3; a possible D gene is TRBD2 (6 bases). TRBV5-3 is treated as an ORF (open reading frame) with a function not yet certain. V lost 9 bases, J lost 5 bases, and 14 bases lay in between. This CDR3 region has 13 residues. In DNA form, the CDR3 reads TGTGCCATCCTCGGTGGGGGGACCGGGGAGCTGTTTTTT. Translation: CAILGGGTGELFF.

The chain couples TRBV14 to TRBJ2-1; tentative D call: TRBD2 (6 bases). CDR1 is SGHDN, CDR2 FVKESK, per germline. This CDR3 has 14 residues. Trimming cost V 1 base and J 5 bases, with 9 bases left between them. The CDR3 DNA follows: TGTGCCAGCAGCCAAGTCGAGCGGGACAATGAGCAGTTCTTC. Translation gives CASSQVERDNEQFF.

The genes are TRBV9 and TRBJ1-6, with 11 bases lining up with TRBD1. This CDR3 spans 17 amino acids. CDR1 is SGDLS and CDR2 is YYNGEE in the germline V gene. Trimming at V came to 7 bases and at J to 5 bases, leaving 11 bases not matched to a gene. CDR3 region: CASGGGTGGVDNSPLHF. The CDR3 coding sequence is TGTGCCAGCGGGGGGGGGACAGGGGGAGTGGATAATTCACCCCTCCACTTT.

The chain carries TRBV9 and TRBJ2-3, with 14 bases aligning to TRBD2. Germline lookup yields CDR1 SGDLS and CDR2 YYNGEE. This CDR3 comprises 17 residues. V was clipped by 4 bases and J by 2 bases; unmatched bases: 6. CDR3 nucleotide sequence: TGTGCCAGCAGCAGCGGACTAGCGGGAGGCTACACAGATACGCAGTATTTT. Amino acid sequence: CASSSGLAGGYTDTQYF.

Comment on this clone: A read error may account for a junction end that differs from germline. The chain has TRBV7-7 and TRBJ2-1, with 11 bases matching TRBD2. Germline-derived CDR1 and CDR2 are SSHAT and FNYEAQ (reference sequence). The CDR3 sequence is 16 residues long. CDR3 sequence: CASSLTASGRQNEQFF. The CDR3 bases are TGTGCTAGCAGCTTAACCGCTAGCGGGAGGCAAAATGAGCAGTTCTTC.

The chain combines TRBV30 with TRBJ2-2; 11 bases are shared with TRBD1. Germline assignment: CDR1 GTSNPN and CDR2 SVGIG (reference sequence). V was clipped by 2 bases and J by 3 bases; unmatched bases: 8. CDR3 size: 17 residues. The CDR3 DNA follows: TGTGCCTGGAGTCGAGGGACAGGGGGGCGAGACACCGGGGAGCTGTTTTTT. Translating it yields CAWSRGTGGRDTGELFF.

The chain recombines TRBV5-5 with TRBJ2-1, with 13 bases matching TRBD2. Germline V lookup: CDR1 SGHKS, CDR2 YYEKEE (reference sequence). Trimming cost V 6 bases and J 7 bases; bases outside gene matches: 10. The CDR3 is 16 amino acids. As DNA, the CDR3 is TGTGCCAGCAACGCTGCGGGACTAGCGGGAATGAATGAGCAGTTCTTC. This encodes CASNAAGLAGMNEQFF.

The gene calls are TRBV28 and TRBJ1-2, with no clear D. The CDR3 is 12 residues long. Germline V gene sequence: CDR1 MDHEN, CDR2 SYDVKM. Trimming shortened V by 4 bases and J by 6 bases, and 9 bases separated the two germline ends. DNA of the CDR3: TGTGCCAGCAGTTCTGAGGATAATGGCTACACCTTC. Encoded protein: CASSSEDNGYTF.

This clone has a single count. V is TRBV5-4 and J is TRBJ2-2; the match to TRBD2 covers 7 bases. This CDR3 has 16 residues. V gave up 1 base and J gave up 7 bases; unmatched junction bases: 10. CDR1 is SGHNT and CDR2 is YYREEE in the germline V gene (reference sequence). DNA of the CDR3: TGTGCCAGCAGCTTGATGGGAGCGGGACGGGTCGGGGAGCTGTTTTTT. Translating gives CASSLMGAGRVGELFF.

The CDR3: CASSSLTPGLAGVNTGELFF. CDR3 in DNA: TGTGCCAGCAGTTCCCTCACGCCGGGACTAGCGGGAGTGAACACCGGGGAGCTGTTTTTT. The chain couples TRBV28 to TRBJ2-2, with 14 bases that match TRBD2. With V trimmed by 4 bases and J by 1 base, 11 bases remained unmatched. CDR3 size: 20 residues. CDR1 and CDR2 from the germline V gene are MDHEN and SYDVKM.

This chain uses TRBV9 with TRBJ2-7, with 9 positions matching TRBD2. J was trimmed by 4 bases and V by 2 bases; bases with no gene match: 4. This CDR3 is built from 14 residues. Germline V gene lookup returns CDR1 SGDLS and CDR2 YYNGEE. The CDR3 sequence: CASSVSLAGYEQYF. CDR3 bases: TGTGCCAGCAGCGTTTCACTAGCGGGTTACGAGCAGTACTTC.